Listed below are T cell receptor beta chains from one sample, sequenced in a study of blood T cells in healthy people across ages. TCRdb re-analysed the 5' RACE reads in MiXCR, keeping a single row per CDR3 protein. The repertoire holds approximately 2,000,000 distinct CDR3 sequences, with about 39% as singletons. Material for sequencing was blood. The receptor set was obtained from a human donor in good health. Both conserved end residues are part of each CDR3. D genes are given only for firm matches. The size field is filled for only some rows; it gives once, few, many or a size class.

J | size | V | D | DNA | CDR3
TRBJ2-5 | - | TRBV7-9 | TRBD2 | TGTGCCAGCAGCTTGATCCTAGCGGGGCGTCAGACCCAGTACTTC | CASSLILAGRQTQYF
TRBJ1-1 | - | TRBV10-3 | - | TGTGCCATCAGTGAGGGACCCCAGACCACTGAAGCTTTCTTT | CAISEGPQTTEAFF
TRBJ1-5 | - | TRBV27 | - | TGTGCCAGCAGTTCGGTCGGGTTCAATCAGCCCCAGCATTTT | CASSSVGFNQPQHF
TRBJ2-3 | - | TRBV20-1 | - | TGCAGTGCTAGATCGGGGAGTGGGGCAGATACGCAGTATTTT | CSARSGSGADTQYF
TRBJ2-1 | - | TRBV20-1 | - | TGCAGTGCTAGGACCGGGGGGCGGTCCAATGAGCAGTTCTTC | CSARTGGRSNEQFF
TRBJ2-3 | - | TRBV12-5 | - | TGTGCTAGTGGCACCCTCAGTTCCGTAGGAGATACGCAGTATTTT | CASGTLSSVGDTQYF
TRBJ2-7 | few | TRBV6-1 | TRBD1 | TGTGCCAGCAGTCCCCGGGACAGGGCGGGGGACGAGCAGTACTTC | CASSPRDRAGDEQYF
TRBJ2-3 | few | TRBV7-2 | TRBD2 | TGTGCCAGCAGCTTTCTAGGGACTAGTCCAGATACGCAGTATTTT | CASSFLGTSPDTQYF
TRBJ2-7 | - | TRBV5-1 | - | TGCGCCAGCAGCCTCGGAGGATGGGCCTACGAGCAGTACTTC | CASSLGGWAYEQYF
TRBJ2-1 | - | TRBV14 | - | TGTGCCAGCGCCCAAAATTCACGCAATGAGCAGTTCTTC | CASAQNSRNEQFF
TRBJ1-2 | few | TRBV7-9 | - | TGTGCCAGCAGCAAACCGGGACGGAGCTATGGCTACACCTTC | CASSKPGRSYGYTF
TRBJ2-1 | - | TRBV6-1 | - | TGTGCCAGCAACCCCACGGGGAGCTCCTACAATGAGCAGTTCTTC | CASNPTGSSYNEQFF
TRBJ2-1 | few | TRBV7-9 | TRBD1 | TGTGCCACCGACAGGGGGCGTATGGATGAGCAGTTCTTC | CATDRGRMDEQFF
TRBJ2-3 | few | TRBV13 | - | TGTGCCAGCAGCCTCCGAGGGGTAGGAACAGATACGCAGTATTTT | CASSLRGVGTDTQYF
TRBJ2-1 | - | TRBV20-1 | TRBD2 | TGCAGTGCTAACTTAGCGGGAGTCTACAATGAGCAGTTCTTC | CSANLAGVYNEQFF
TRBJ2-3 | few | TRBV12-3/TRBV12-4 | TRBD2 | TGTGCCAGCAGTTTTCGGGGGGGACTCGGGAATACGCAGTATTTT | CASSFRGGLGNTQYF
TRBJ1-1 | - | TRBV14 | - | TGTGCCAGCAGCCAAGTTCACACTGAAGCTTTCTTT | CASSQVHTEAFF
TRBJ1-6 | - | TRBV7-9 | - | TGTGCCAGCAGCTTAGCGGCCCCTCCTAATTCACCCCTCCACTTT | CASSLAAPPNSPLHF
TRBJ1-5 | - | TRBV29-1 | - | TGCAGCGTTGGTGAGGGGCCCTATCAGCCCCAGCATTTT | CSVGEGPYQPQHF
TRBJ2-5 | - | TRBV4-3 | TRBD2 | TGCGCCAGCAGCCAAACCGGGACTAGCGGGGAGACCCAGTACTTC | CASSQTGTSGETQYF
TRBJ1-5 | - | TRBV6-6 | - | TGTGCCAGCAGTTACTCGGGCATTAGCAATCAGCCCCAGCATTTT | CASSYSGISNQPQHF
TRBJ2-7 | - | TRBV5-1 | - | TGCGCCAGCAGCTTTGTTTTTCGCGAGCAGTACTTC | CASSFVFREQYF
TRBJ2-7 | - | TRBV11-2 | - | TGTGCCAGCAGCTTAGAAATTCGGACAGTAACGTACTTC | CASSLEIRTVTYF
TRBJ2-1 | few | TRBV7-9 | - | TGTGCCAGCATCTTCCGGGGGGCCTCCTACAATGAGCAGTTCTTC | CASIFRGASYNEQFF
TRBJ1-2 | - | TRBV12-3/TRBV12-4 | - | TGTGCCAGCAGTTTTGGGGACGGTGGCTACACCTTC | CASSFGDGGYTF
TRBJ2-1 | - | TRBV12-3/TRBV12-4 | - | TGTGCCAGCTACTCCCTCTACAATGAGCAGTTCTTC | CASYSLYNEQFF
TRBJ1-2 | - | TRBV6-5 | - | TGTGCCAGCAGTTACTCGATTCAAGGGAACTATGGCTACACCTTC | CASSYSIQGNYGYTF
TRBJ2-7 | - | TRBV6-6 | - | TGTGCCAGCAGTTCCGGGAGAACGTCGGGCGAGCAGTACTTC | CASSSGRTSGEQYF